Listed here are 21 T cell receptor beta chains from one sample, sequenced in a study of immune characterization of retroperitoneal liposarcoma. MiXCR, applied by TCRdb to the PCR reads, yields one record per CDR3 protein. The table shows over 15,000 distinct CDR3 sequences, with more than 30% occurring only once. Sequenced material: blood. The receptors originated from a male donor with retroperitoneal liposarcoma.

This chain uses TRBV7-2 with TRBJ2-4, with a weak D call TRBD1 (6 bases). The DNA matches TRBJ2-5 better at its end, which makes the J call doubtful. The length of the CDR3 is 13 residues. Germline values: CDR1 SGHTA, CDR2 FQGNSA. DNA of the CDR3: TGTGCCAGCAGCACCTGGACAGCAGAGACCCAGTACTTC. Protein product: CASSTWTAETQYF.

The CDR3 sequence is CASSNIPGHGAVSYEQYF. The CDR3 bases are TGTGCCAGCAGCAATATTCCGGGCCATGGAGCGGTATCCTACGAGCAGTACTTC. The genes are TRBV6-1 and TRBJ2-7; weak D call: TRBD2 (5 bases). This CDR3 is built from 18 residues. The ends were cut back, 6 bases at V and 1 base at J, with 25 bases in the middle. Germline loops: CDR1 MNHNS, CDR2 SASEGT.

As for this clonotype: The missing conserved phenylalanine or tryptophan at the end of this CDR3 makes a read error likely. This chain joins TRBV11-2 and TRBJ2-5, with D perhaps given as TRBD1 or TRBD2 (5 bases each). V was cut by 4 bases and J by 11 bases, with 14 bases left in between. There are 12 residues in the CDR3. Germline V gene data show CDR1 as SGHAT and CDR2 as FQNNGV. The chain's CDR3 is CASSSGVGEQYP. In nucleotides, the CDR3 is TGTGCCAGCAGCTCTGGGGTGGGGGAGCAGTACCCC.

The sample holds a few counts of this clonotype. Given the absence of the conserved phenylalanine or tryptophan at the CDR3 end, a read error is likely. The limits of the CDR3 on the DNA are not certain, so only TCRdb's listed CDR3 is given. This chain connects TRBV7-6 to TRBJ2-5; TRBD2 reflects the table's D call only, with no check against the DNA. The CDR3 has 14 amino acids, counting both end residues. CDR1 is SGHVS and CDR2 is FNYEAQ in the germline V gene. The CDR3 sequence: CVSSSCWLWGDEGP.

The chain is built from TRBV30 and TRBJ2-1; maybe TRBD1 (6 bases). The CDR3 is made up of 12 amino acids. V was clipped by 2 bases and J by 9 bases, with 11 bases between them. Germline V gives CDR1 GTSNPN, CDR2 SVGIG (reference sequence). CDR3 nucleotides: TGTGCCTGGAGTTGGGGGCTCGGTGAGCAGTTCTTC. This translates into CAWSWGLGEQFF.

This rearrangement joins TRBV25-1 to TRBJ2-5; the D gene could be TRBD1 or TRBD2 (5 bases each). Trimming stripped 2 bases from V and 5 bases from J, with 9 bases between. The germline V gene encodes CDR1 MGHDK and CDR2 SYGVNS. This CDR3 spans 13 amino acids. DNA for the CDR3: TGTGCCAGCAGTGAACCCGGGGCGGAGACCCAGTACTTC. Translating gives CASSEPGAETQYF. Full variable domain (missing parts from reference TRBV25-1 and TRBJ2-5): EADIYQTPRYLVIGTGKKITLECSQTMGHDKMYWYQQDPGMELHLIHYSYGVNSTEKGDLSSESTVSRIRTEHFPLTLESARPSHTSQYLCASSEPGAETQYFGPGTRLLVL.

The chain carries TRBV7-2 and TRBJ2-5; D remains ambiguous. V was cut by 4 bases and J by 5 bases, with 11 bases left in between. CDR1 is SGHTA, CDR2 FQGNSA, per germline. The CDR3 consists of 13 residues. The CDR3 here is CASSSLPGETQYF. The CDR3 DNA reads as TGTGCCAGCAGCTCACTCCCCGGGGAGACCCAGTACTTC.

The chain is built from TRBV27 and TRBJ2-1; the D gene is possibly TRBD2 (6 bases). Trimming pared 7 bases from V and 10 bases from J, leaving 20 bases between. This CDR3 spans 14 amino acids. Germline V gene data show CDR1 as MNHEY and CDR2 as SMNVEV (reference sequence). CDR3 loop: CASTSAGLQGEQFF. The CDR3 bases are TGTGCCAGCACGTCCGCGGGACTCCAAGGGGAGCAGTTCTTC.

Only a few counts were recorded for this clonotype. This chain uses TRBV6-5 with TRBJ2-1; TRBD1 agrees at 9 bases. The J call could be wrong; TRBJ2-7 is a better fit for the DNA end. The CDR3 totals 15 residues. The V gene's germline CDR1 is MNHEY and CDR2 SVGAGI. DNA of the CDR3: TGTGCCAGCAGTACTCGACAGGGGGGCTACAATGAGCAGTACTTC. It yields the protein CASSTRQGGYNEQYF.

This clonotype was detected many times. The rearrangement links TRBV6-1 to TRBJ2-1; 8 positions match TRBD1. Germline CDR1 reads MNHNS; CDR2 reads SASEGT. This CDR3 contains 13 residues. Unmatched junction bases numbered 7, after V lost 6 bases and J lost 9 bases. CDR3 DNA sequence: TGTGCCAGCAGGAGGGACAGGAGGGCTGAGCAGTTCTTC. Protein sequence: CASRRDRRAEQFF.

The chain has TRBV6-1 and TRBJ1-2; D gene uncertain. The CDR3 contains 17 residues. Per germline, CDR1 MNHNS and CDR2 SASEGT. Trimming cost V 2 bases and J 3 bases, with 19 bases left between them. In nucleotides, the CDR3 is TGTGCCAGCAGTGAAAGGTACGGGTCAGCAACTTACTATGGCTACACCTTC. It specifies CASSERYGSATYYGYTF.

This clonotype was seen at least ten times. CDR3 bases: TGTGCCAGCAGTAGGACAGGGCCCTACGAGCAGTTCTTC. Residues: CASSRTGPYEQFF. The V call is TRBV6-1, the J call TRBJ2-1; 8 bases line up with TRBD1. Germline CDR1 reads MNHNS; CDR2 reads SASEGT. Germline trimming cut 5 bases from V and 10 bases from J; bases unmatched to any gene: 7. The CDR3 sequence is 13 residues long.

The CDR3 bases are TGTGCCAGCAGCGCCGGGGTCGGGGGGGAGCAGTACTTC. It codes for CASSAGVGGEQYF. The gene calls are TRBV11-3 and TRBJ2-7, with TRBD2 identical over 7 bases. The germline V gene encodes CDR1 SGHNT and CDR2 YENEEA. CDR3 length: 13 amino acids. Trimming cost V 5 bases and J 7 bases; bases outside gene matches: 8. Variable domain in full (rest from reference TRBV11-3 and TRBJ2-7): EAGVVQSPRYKIIEKKQPVAFWCNPISGHNTLYWYLQNLGQGPELLIRYENEEAVDDSQLPKDRFSAERLKGVDSTLKIQPAELGDSAVYLCASSAGVGGEQYFGPGTRLTVT.

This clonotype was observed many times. The CDR3 sequence: CASSELGFRDNEQFF. The CDR3 region has the DNA TGTGCCAGCAGTGAATTAGGGTTCAGAGACAATGAGCAGTTCTTC. The chain joins TRBV6-1 to TRBJ2-1, with D uncertain. The CDR3 contains 15 residues. The germline gives CDR1 MNHNS, CDR2 SASEGT. Trimming stripped 2 bases from V and 5 bases from J, with 13 bases between.

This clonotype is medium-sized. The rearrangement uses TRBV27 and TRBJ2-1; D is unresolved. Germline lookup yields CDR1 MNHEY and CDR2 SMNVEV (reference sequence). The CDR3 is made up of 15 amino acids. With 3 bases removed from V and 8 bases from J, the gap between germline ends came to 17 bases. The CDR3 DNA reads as TGTGCCAGCAGTTTCTCTGGTTCTCATGCGGATGAGCAGTTCTTC. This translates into CASSFSGSHADEQFF.

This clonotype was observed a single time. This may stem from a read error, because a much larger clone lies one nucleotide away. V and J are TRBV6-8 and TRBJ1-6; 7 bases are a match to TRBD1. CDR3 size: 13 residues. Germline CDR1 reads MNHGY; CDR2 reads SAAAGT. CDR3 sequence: CAIVDRLNSPPHF. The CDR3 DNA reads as TGTGCCATCGTGGACAGGCTTAATTCACCCCCCCACTTT.

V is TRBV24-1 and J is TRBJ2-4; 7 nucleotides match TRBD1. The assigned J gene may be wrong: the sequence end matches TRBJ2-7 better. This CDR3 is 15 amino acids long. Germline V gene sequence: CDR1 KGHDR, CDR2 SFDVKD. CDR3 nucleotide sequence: TGTGCCACCAGTGATGGGCAGGGGGTCTGGTACGAGCAGTACTTC. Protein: CATSDGQGVWYEQYF.

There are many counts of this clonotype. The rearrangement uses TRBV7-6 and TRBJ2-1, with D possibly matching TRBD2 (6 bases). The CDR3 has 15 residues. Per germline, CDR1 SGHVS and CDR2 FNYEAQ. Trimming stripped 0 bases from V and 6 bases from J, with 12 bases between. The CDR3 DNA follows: TGTGCCAGCAGCTTAGCGTGGCAGGGAGGCAATGAGCAGTTCTTC. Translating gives CASSLAWQGGNEQFF.

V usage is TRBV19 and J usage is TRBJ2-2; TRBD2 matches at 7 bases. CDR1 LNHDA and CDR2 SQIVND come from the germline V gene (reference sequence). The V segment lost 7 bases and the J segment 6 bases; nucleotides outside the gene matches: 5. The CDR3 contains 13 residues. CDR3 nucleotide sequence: TGTGCCAGTATGACTAGCTTCGCCGGGGAGCTGTTTTTT. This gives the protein CASMTSFAGELFF.

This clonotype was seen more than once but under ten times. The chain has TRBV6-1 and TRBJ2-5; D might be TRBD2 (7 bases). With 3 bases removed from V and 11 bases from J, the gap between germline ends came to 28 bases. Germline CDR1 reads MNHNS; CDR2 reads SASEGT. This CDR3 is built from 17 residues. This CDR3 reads CASSDLPARGLRGEQYF. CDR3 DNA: TGTGCCAGCAGTGATCTACCCGCGCGGGGGCTACGAGGGGAGCAGTACTTC.

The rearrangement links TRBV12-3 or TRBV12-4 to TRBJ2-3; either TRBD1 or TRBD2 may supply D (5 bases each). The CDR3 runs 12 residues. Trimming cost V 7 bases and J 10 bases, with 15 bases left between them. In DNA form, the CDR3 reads TGTGCCAGCACTACACGGGACCTCCCGCAGTATTTT. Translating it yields CASTTRDLPQYF.